This record looks at one TCR beta chain sequence and its context. As yet, its antigen is unknown. Rearranged V-D-J TRB sequences were amplified with a mixed TRB-A/B primer pool. Using its own MiXCR run on the multiplex PCR reads, TCRdb lists one record per CDR3 protein. In the table there are 9,500 or so distinct CDR3 sequences, about 30% of which are singletons. The template was genomic DNA from peripheral blood, not RNA. The record originates from a study of T cell repertoires in aging, cancer and after chemotherapy. Findings and caveats of the study: Median generation probability rose over the chemotherapy interval in each cancer cohort, suggesting rebound thymic output.

The V gene's germline CDR1 is MNHEY and CDR2 SVGAGI. Trimming shortened V by 2 bases and J by 5 bases, and 13 bases separated the two germline ends. The CDR3 is made up of 14 amino acids. Sequencing used blood. The origin of this receptor is a human donor in good health. V usage is TRBV6-5 and J usage is TRBJ2-7; D gene uncertain. In nucleotides, the CDR3 is TGTGCCAGCAGTTACAGTATAGGGTCTAACGAGCAGTACTTC. This sequence encodes CASSYSIGSNEQYF.